These 17 T cell receptor beta chains were sequenced from one sample in a study of circulating CD8 cells and anti-PD-1 response in melanoma (dated by TCRdb to about 2020). Using a BD FACSAria II cell sorter, four subsets defined by PD-1 and/or TIGIT were sorted out of live CD3+CD8+TCRalphabeta+ cells. Sequencing was carried out with a NextSeq 500. TCR libraries were prepared from around 14 ng of total RNA with the QIAseq Immune Repertoire RNA Library Kit, Human TCR Panel. TCRdb handled the public reads itself, with Q25 trimming in fastp and clone calling in MiXCR, and kept productive beta chains. Each entry merges the rows of one CDR3 protein and shows their most common DNA and genes. In this sample the table shows more than 550 distinct CDR3 sequences, more than 7% of which occur a single time. Of the sample, 30% to 45% is held by the ten largest clones. The sample was CD8+ T cells from PBMCs, taken at baseline or after one month of anti-PD-1 therapy (not recorded which). The receptor set was obtained from a human donor with melanoma.

Relative to its sample, this clonotype is hyperexpanded. The chain joins TRBV19 to TRBJ1-2; TRBD1 is a possible D gene (5 bases). The germline V gene has CDR1 LNHDA and CDR2 SQIVND (reference sequence). V was clipped by 2 bases and J by 4 bases, with 14 bases between them. The CDR3 loop spans 15 amino acids. CDR3 nucleotides: TGTGCCAGTAGTATAACAGCGTCCAGGGTCTATGGCTACACCTTC. Translated, it gives CASSITASRVYGYTF.

This clonotype is medium-sized within its sample. V is TRBV19 and J is TRBJ1-1, with D maybe TRBD1 (5 bases). V was clipped by 6 bases and J by 4 bases, with 15 bases between them. CDR1 and CDR2 (germline): LNHDA, SQIVND (reference sequence). The CDR3 has 14 amino acids. The CDR3 bases are TGTGCCAGTAGCCTAGGGGAGACGGGCACTGAAGCTTTCTTT. Residues: CASSLGETGTEAFF.

Judged by abundance, this clonotype is large. The V gene is TRBV6-1, the J gene TRBJ2-4; 14 positions match TRBD2. The CDR3 spans 18 residues. V shed 4 bases, J shed 1 base, and the junction held 6 bases outside the gene matches. Germline-derived CDR1 and CDR2 are MNHNS and SASEGT. The CDR3 DNA reads TGTGCCAGCAGTGGAAGGACTAGCGGGGGGAACGCCAAAAACATTCAGTACTTC. Protein: CASSGRTSGGNAKNIQYF.

This clonotype was counted between two and nine times. The chain employs TRBV19 and TRBJ2-7; 10 nucleotides align to TRBD1. Germline V gene lookup returns CDR1 LNHDA and CDR2 SQIVND (reference sequence). This CDR3 is 16 amino acids long. V shed 4 bases and J 0 bases; nucleotides not matched to a gene: 6. CDR3 sequence: CASSTGRTGGSYEQYF. The CDR3 DNA follows: TGTGCCAGTAGTACTGGAAGGACAGGGGGCTCCTACGAGCAGTACTTC.

About this clonotype: A much larger clone lies a single base off, so this may be a read error. The chain joins TRBV20-1 to TRBJ1-5; 7 bases align to TRBD1. The germline V gene encodes CDR1 DFQATT and CDR2 SNEGSKA (reference sequence). The CDR3 runs 13 residues. CDR3 amino acids: CGARARGTEPQHF. CDR3 DNA sequence: TGCGGTGCTAGAGCCAGGGGGACTGAGCCCCAGCATTTT.

This clonotype rates as medium-sized (0.01 to 0.1%). The chain joins TRBV29-1 to TRBJ2-7, with D unclear. The V end was cut by 6 bases, the J end by 5 bases, with 14 bases between. The CDR3 is made up of 12 amino acids. CDR1 is SQVTM, CDR2 ANQGSEA, per germline. The chain's CDR3 is CSVSEAFNEQYF. DNA of the CDR3: TGCAGCGTGTCGGAAGCGTTCAACGAGCAGTACTTC.

In its sample, this clonotype ranks as medium-sized. The V call is TRBV19, the J call TRBJ2-2; a possible D gene is TRBD2 (6 bases). The germline CDR1 and CDR2 sequences are LNHDA and SQIVND (reference sequence). V was shortened by 5 bases and J by 4 bases, with 11 bases between the two germline ends. This CDR3 is 14 amino acids long. CDR3 region: CASSVSGGTGELFF. The CDR3 region has the DNA TGTGCCAGTAGTGTCTCCGGGGGCACCGGGGAGCTGTTTTTT.

In regard to this clonotype: A much larger clone lies a single base off, so this may be a read error. V is TRBV7-9 and J is TRBJ2-7; D remains ambiguous. The germline V gene encodes CDR1 SEHNR and CDR2 FQNEAQ (reference sequence). The CDR3 consists of 13 residues. The CDR3 sequence is CASGLDNRAEQYF. DNA for the CDR3: TGTGCCAGCGGCTTAGATAATCGGGCTGAGCAGTACTTC. The complete variable domain, with remaining parts taken from reference TRBV7-9 and TRBJ2-7, reads DTGVSQNPRHKITKRGQNVTFRCDPISEHNRLYWYRQTLGQGPEFLTYFQNEAQLEKSRLLSDRFSAERPKGSFSTLEIQRTEQGDSAMYLCASGLDNRAEQYFGPGTRLTVT.

This clonotype rates as large (0.1 to 1%). J is TRBJ2-5 and V is TRBV4-1, with TRBD1 matching 8 bases. V was pared by 0 bases and J by 7 bases, with 7 bases of the junction left unmatched. Germline lookup yields CDR1 MGHRA and CDR2 YSYEKL. The length of the CDR3 is 15 residues. CDR3 sequence reads: CASSQETGALGTQYF. DNA for the CDR3: TGCGCCAGCAGCCAAGAGACAGGGGCCTTAGGGACCCAGTACTTC.

Judged by abundance, this clonotype is hyperexpanded. The J gene is TRBJ1-2, the V gene TRBV7-2; D is uncertain. Trimming pared 1 base from V and 6 bases from J, leaving 12 bases between. This CDR3 is 14 amino acids long. Germline CDR1 and CDR2: SGHTA and FQGNSA. CDR3 in DNA: TGTGCCAGCAGCTTAGTCCGGGGAGGCGATGGCTACACCTTC. Residues: CASSLVRGGDGYTF.

The chain joins TRBV19 to TRBJ2-7; D is uncertain. The CDR3 spans 12 residues. Germline V gene data show CDR1 as LNHDA and CDR2 as SQIVND (reference sequence). Trimming cost V 10 bases and J 0 bases, with 10 bases left between them. The chain's CDR3 is CATVTSSYEQYF. The CDR3 nucleotides are TGTGCCACCGTGACATCCTCCTACGAGCAGTACTTC.

To note about this clonotype: A read error may explain this, as a much larger clone is one base away. The rearrangement joins TRBV27 to TRBJ2-7; 10 bases align to TRBD1. Per the germline V gene, CDR1 is MNHEY and CDR2 is SMNVEV (reference sequence). The CDR3 runs 15 residues. The chain's CDR3 is CASKITGTGVYERYF. The CDR3 DNA reads TGTGCCAGCAAGATAACCGGGACAGGGGTCTACGAGCGGTACTTC.

By sample share, this clonotype is large. This sequence joins TRBV7-9 and TRBJ2-7, with no clear D. The V gene lost 1 base and the J gene lost 6 bases, with 7 bases spanning the gap. Germline V CDR1 and CDR2: SEHNR, FQNEAQ (reference sequence). The CDR3 totals 12 residues. CDR3 residues: CASSLGTAEQYF. The CDR3 DNA sequence: TGTGCCAGCAGCTTAGGGACGGCCGAGCAGTACTTC.

This clonotype is labeled medium-sized. This chain links TRBV7-8 with TRBJ1-1; possibly TRBD1 for D (5 bases). Trimming left V 5 bases short and J 3 bases short, with 16 bases between. The CDR3 spans 15 residues. The V gene's germline CDR1 is SGHVS and CDR2 FQNEAQ. The chain's CDR3 is CASSRPTTGDTEAFF. The CDR3 nucleotides read TGTGCCAGCAGCCGACCGACTACGGGGGACACTGAAGCTTTCTTT. Full variable domain (missing parts from reference TRBV7-8 and TRBJ1-1): GAGVSQSPRYKVAKRGQDVALRCDPISGHVSLFWYQQALGQGPEFLTYFQNEAQLDKSGLPSDRFFAERPEGSVSTLKIQRTQQEDSAVYLCASSRPTTGDTEAFFGQGTRLTVV.

This clonotype was counted a single time. The V call is TRBV5-6, the J call TRBJ2-7; the D gene is possibly TRBD2 (6 bases). Germline V CDR1 and CDR2: SGHDT, YYEEEE. This CDR3 region has 16 residues. V gave up 2 bases and J gave up 5 bases, with 20 bases separating them. The CDR3 region is CASSLVPGGIRDEQYF. The CDR3 DNA is TGTGCCAGCAGCTTAGTCCCTGGAGGGATACGGGACGAGCAGTACTTC.

This clonotype is judged medium-sized. This sequence joins TRBV4-3 and TRBJ2-1, with TRBD1 matching over 9 bases. Germline CDR1 and CDR2: LGHNA and YSLEER. V trimming: 3 bases; J trimming: 2 bases; junction bases outside the gene matches: 8. This CDR3 comprises 17 residues. The CDR3: CASSHLDRGSPYNEQFF. CDR3 coding DNA: TGCGCCAGCAGCCACCTTGACAGGGGGAGCCCCTACAATGAGCAGTTCTTC.

The chain joins TRBV20-1 to TRBJ2-7, with TRBD2 as a possible D gene (6 bases). Trimming stripped 6 bases from V and 0 bases from J, with 15 bases between. CDR3 length equals 14 residues. Germline V gene lookup returns CDR1 DFQATT and CDR2 SNEGSKA (reference sequence). DNA for the CDR3: TGCAGTGCCTACCCAGCGGGCTACTCCTACGAGCAGTACTTC. It codes for CSAYPAGYSYEQYF.